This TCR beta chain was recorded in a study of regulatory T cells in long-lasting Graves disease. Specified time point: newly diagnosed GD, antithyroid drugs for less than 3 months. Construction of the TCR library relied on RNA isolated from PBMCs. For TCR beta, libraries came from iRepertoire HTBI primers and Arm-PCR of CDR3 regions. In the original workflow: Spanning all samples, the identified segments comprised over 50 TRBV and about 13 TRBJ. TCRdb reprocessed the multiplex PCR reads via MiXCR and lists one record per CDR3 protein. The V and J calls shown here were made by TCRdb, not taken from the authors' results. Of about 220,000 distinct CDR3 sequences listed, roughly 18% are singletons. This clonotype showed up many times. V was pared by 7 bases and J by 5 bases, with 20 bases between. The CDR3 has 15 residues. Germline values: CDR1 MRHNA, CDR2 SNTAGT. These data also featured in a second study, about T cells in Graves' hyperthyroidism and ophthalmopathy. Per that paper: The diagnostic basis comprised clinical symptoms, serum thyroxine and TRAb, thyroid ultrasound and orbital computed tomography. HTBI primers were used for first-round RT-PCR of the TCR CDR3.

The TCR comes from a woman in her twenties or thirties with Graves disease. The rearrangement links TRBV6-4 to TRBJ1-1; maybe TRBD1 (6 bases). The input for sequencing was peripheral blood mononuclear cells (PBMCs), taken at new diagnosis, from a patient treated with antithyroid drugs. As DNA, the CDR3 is TGTGCCAGCACCCGAAGGCTACAGGGAGGAACTGAAGCTTTCTTT. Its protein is CASTRRLQGGTEAFF.